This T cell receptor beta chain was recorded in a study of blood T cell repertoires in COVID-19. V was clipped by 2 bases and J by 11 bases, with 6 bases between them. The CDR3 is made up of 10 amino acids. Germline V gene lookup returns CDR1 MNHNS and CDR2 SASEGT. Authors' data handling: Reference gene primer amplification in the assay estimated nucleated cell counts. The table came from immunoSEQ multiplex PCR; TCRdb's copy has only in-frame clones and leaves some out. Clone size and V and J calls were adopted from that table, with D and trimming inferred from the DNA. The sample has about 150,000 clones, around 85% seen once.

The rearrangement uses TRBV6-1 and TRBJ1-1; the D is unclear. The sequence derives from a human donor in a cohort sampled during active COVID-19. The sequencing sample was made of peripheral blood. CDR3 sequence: CASSEFRAFF. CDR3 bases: TGTGCCAGCAGTGAATTCAGGGCTTTCTTT.